The next 32 T cell receptor beta chains were all read from a single sample in a study of beta chain features in type 1 diabetes. TCRB transcripts that were expressed got sequenced, as all of the isolated RNA had been reverse transcribed. Clones were read by immunoSEQ multiplex PCR, and TCRdb kept only the in-frame ones, dropping some. The table lists 350,000 or so clones, about 19% of them singletons. Sequencing was carried out using naive CD4+ T cells from blood. These receptors all stem from a woman under 30 in good health.

This clone was found a few times. The V and J genes are TRBV11-1 and TRBJ2-2; the match to TRBD1 covers 8 bases. This CDR3 has 14 residues. V gave up 5 bases and J gave up 6 bases; unmatched junction bases: 5. CDR1 and CDR2 (germline): SGHAT, FQDESV (reference sequence). The CDR3, as DNA: TGTGCCAGCAGCCCCATGGACAGGGCCGGGGAGCTGTTTTTT. Protein: CASSPMDRAGELFF.

The J gene is TRBJ2-5, the V gene TRBV15; 7 bases are shared with TRBD1. Gene TRBJ2-7 matches the end of the DNA better, so the J call may be wrong. CDR1 and CDR2 from the germline V gene are LNHNV and YYDKDF (reference sequence). CDR3 length: 14 residues. DNA for the CDR3: TGTGCCACCAGCAGAGAGACAGGGTCCTACGAGCAGTACTTC. This codes for CATSRETGSYEQYF.

The chain carries TRBV7-3 and TRBJ1-1; D is unresolved. This CDR3 comprises 12 residues. V dropped 5 bases and J dropped 9 bases, with 13 bases sitting between them. Germline V CDR1 and CDR2: SGHTA, FQGTGA. The CDR3 sequence: CASSHPGRKAFF. For the CDR3, the DNA is TGTGCCAGCAGCCACCCAGGCCGCAAAGCTTTCTTT. Full variable domain (missing parts from reference TRBV7-3 and TRBJ1-1): GAGVSQTPSNKVTEKGKYVELRCDPISGHTALYWYRQSLGQGPEFLIYFQGTGAADDSGLPNDRFFAVRPEGSVSTLKIQRTERGDSAVYLCASSHPGRKAFFGQGTRLTVV.

This clone was recorded a few times. The chain employs TRBV9 and TRBJ2-1; D unresolved. The CDR3 runs 14 residues. Germline CDR1 and CDR2: SGDLS and YYNGEE. V was trimmed by 3 bases and J by 9 bases, leaving 16 bases between them. The CDR3 reads CASSARPLGIEQFF. DNA for the CDR3: TGTGCCAGCAGCGCCAGGCCCCTTGGAATTGAGCAGTTCTTC.

This clone was detected only a few times. The chain combines TRBV7-8 with TRBJ2-5; 9 nucleotides agree with TRBD2. The CDR3 spans 14 residues. The V gene's germline CDR1 is SGHVS and CDR2 FQNEAQ. V lost 5 bases to trimming and J lost 5 bases; unmatched junction nucleotides: 6. This chain's CDR3 is CASSLRAGGETQYF. In DNA form, the CDR3 reads TGTGCCAGCAGCCTCCGAGCGGGGGGTGAGACCCAGTACTTC. Drawing the rest from reference TRBV7-8 and TRBJ2-5, the complete variable domain is GAGVSQSPRYKVAKRGQDVALRCDPISGHVSLFWYQQALGQGPEFLTYFQNEAQLDKSGLPSDRFFAERPEGSVSTLKIQRTQQEDSAVYLCASSLRAGGETQYFGPGTRLLVL.

This clone was seen a few times. This rearrangement joins TRBV27 to TRBJ1-5, with D maybe TRBD1 (6 bases). CDR3 length: 15 residues. V was clipped by 0 bases and J by 4 bases, with 10 bases between them. The germline V gene encodes CDR1 MNHEY and CDR2 SMNVEV (reference sequence). The CDR3 region has the DNA TGTGCCAGCAGTTTATCCGGCAGGGGTAATCAGCCCCAGCATTTT. Translated, it gives CASSLSGRGNQPQHF.

The J gene is TRBJ1-1, the V gene TRBV4-1, with TRBD1 as a possible D gene (5 bases). Germline V CDR1 and CDR2: MGHRA, YSYEKL. The CDR3 runs to 13 residues. Deletions cut 4 bases from V and 5 bases from J, with 11 bases between. CDR3 in amino acids: CASSLARGTEAFF. The CDR3 DNA is TGCGCCAGCAGCCTGGCCCGGGGGACTGAAGCTTTCTTT.

V is TRBV5-6 and J is TRBJ1-2; the match to TRBD1 covers 8 bases. Germline V CDR1 and CDR2: SGHDT, YYEEEE. V dropped 4 bases and J dropped 7; count of bases not matched to a gene: 9. This CDR3 is built from 14 residues. Here the CDR3 DNA reads TGTGCCAGCAGCCGTATGCAGGGGGCGGTTGGCTACACCTTC. This gives the protein CASSRMQGAVGYTF.

This rearrangement joins TRBV25-1 to TRBJ2-1; 9 bases fit TRBD1. Germline V gives CDR1 MGHDK, CDR2 SYGVNS. With V trimmed by 6 bases and J by 8 bases, 14 bases remained unmatched. The CDR3 has 16 residues. CDR3: CASSADRGAGLDEQFF. As DNA, the CDR3 is TGTGCCAGCAGCGCGGACAGGGGAGCGGGGCTCGATGAGCAGTTCTTC.

The chain has TRBV6-1 and TRBJ1-1; D is perhaps TRBD1 (5 bases). The CDR3 consists of 14 residues. Germline V gene lookup returns CDR1 MNHNS and CDR2 SASEGT. The V and J ends lost 8 bases and 6 bases respectively, with 19 bases between them. CDR3 nucleotide sequence: TGTGCCAGCGTGCTTACAGGTAGCAAACCTGAAGCTTTCTTT. Protein sequence: CASVLTGSKPEAFF.

The rearrangement links TRBV5-4 to TRBJ1-1, with 9 bases lining up with TRBD1. The V gene end was trimmed by 0 bases and the J gene end by 5 bases; junction bases not matched to a gene: 5. The CDR3 contains 15 residues. CDR1 and CDR2 from the germline V gene are SGHNT and YYREEE (reference sequence). The chain's CDR3 is CASSLAGTGKTEAFF. DNA of the CDR3: TGTGCCAGCAGCTTGGCAGGGACAGGGAAAACTGAAGCTTTCTTT.

This clone was observed a few times. The chain recombines TRBV5-1 with TRBJ2-7; the match to TRBD1 covers 7 bases. The CDR3 length is 14 residues. Trimming cost V 3 bases and J 3 bases; bases outside gene matches: 6. CDR1 and CDR2 from the germline V gene are SGHRS and YFSETQ. CDR3 in amino acids: CASSSGTVIYEQYF. DNA of the CDR3: TGCGCCAGCAGCTCCGGGACAGTGATCTACGAGCAGTACTTC.

The chain joins TRBV11-2 to TRBJ2-1; D is unresolved. The V gene's germline CDR1 is SGHAT and CDR2 FQNNGV. V lost 6 bases to trimming and J lost 9 bases, with 6 bases between them. CDR3 length equals 10 residues. CDR3 region: CASSRGEQFF. DNA of the CDR3: TGTGCCAGCAGTCGAGGTGAGCAGTTCTTC.

The CDR3 sequence: CASSWTANTGELFF. CDR3 DNA sequence: TGTGCCAGCAGCTGGACAGCGAACACCGGGGAGCTGTTTTTT. The V and J genes are TRBV11-2 and TRBJ2-2, with a possible D match to TRBD1 (6 bases). This CDR3 contains 14 residues. The germline CDR1 and CDR2 sequences are SGHAT and FQNNGV. V gave up 4 bases and J gave up 0 bases, with 6 bases separating them.

A few counts support this clone. The rearrangement uses TRBV30 and TRBJ2-2; 7 bases match TRBD2. There are 17 residues in the CDR3. CDR1 is GTSNPN and CDR2 is SVGIG in the germline V gene (reference sequence). After removal of 4 bases from V and 7 bases from J, the junction contained 18 bases not matched to a gene. CDR3 loop: CAWTANPGIPGGGELFF. The CDR3 coding sequence is TGTGCCTGGACCGCGAACCCAGGGATCCCGGGGGGCGGGGAGCTGTTTTTT.

V gene TRBV12-5 combines with J gene TRBJ2-3; 8 bases are a match to TRBD2. From germline, CDR1 is LGHNT and CDR2 FRNRAP. This CDR3 is 17 amino acids long. V lost 2 bases and J lost 5; bases outside the gene matches: 12. The CDR3 loop is CASGLPLAGGTRDTQYF. DNA of the CDR3: TGTGCTAGTGGTTTGCCTCTAGCGGGCGGAACGAGAGATACGCAGTATTTT.

This clone was seen only a few times. The CDR3 DNA sequence: TGTGCCAGCAGTTTAGGCGGACAGCCCTACGAGCAGTACTTC. It yields the protein CASSLGGQPYEQYF. The chain couples TRBV27 to TRBJ2-7, with D possibly TRBD1 on 6 matching bases. The CDR3 runs 14 residues. Trimming stripped 2 bases from V and 2 bases from J, with 10 bases between. CDR1 is MNHEY and CDR2 is SMNVEV in the germline V gene (reference sequence).

The V call is TRBV4-1, the J call TRBJ1-3, with D uncertain. Germline lookup yields CDR1 MGHRA and CDR2 YSYEKL. The CDR3 covers 13 residues. With 0 bases removed from V and 4 bases from J, the gap between germline ends came to 4 bases. The CDR3 DNA sequence: TGCGCCAGCAGCCAAGATCTAGGAAACACCATATATTTT. It specifies CASSQDLGNTIYF.

The chain links TRBV4-1 to TRBJ2-7; D unclear. Germline CDR1 reads MGHRA; CDR2 reads YSYEKL. V dropped 3 bases and J dropped 3 bases, with 15 bases sitting between them. This CDR3 spans 15 amino acids. The CDR3 sequence is CASSQEPTRGYEQYF. The CDR3 nucleotides are TGCGCCAGCAGCCAGGAGCCAACCCGAGGCTACGAGCAGTACTTC.

J is TRBJ1-2 and V is TRBV5-1, with D perhaps TRBD1 (5 bases). The length of the CDR3 is 13 residues. V dropped 7 bases and J dropped 5 bases, with 15 bases sitting between them. Per germline, CDR1 SGHRS and CDR2 YFSETQ. The DNA of the CDR3 is TGCGCCAGCGGGGGGACCGAAAATTATGGCTACACCTTC. It encodes CASGGTENYGYTF.

There are a few counts of this clone. Distinct nucleotide sequences in the sample also encode this CDR3. The chain recombines TRBV7-9 with TRBJ2-3; D gene uncertain. Trimming took 5 bases from V and 3 from J, leaving 3 bases between them. The CDR3 length is 11 residues. CDR1 and CDR2 from the germline V gene are SEHNR and FQNEAQ (reference sequence). The CDR3 region is CASSHTDTQYF. CDR3 coding DNA: TGTGCCAGCAGCCATACAGATACGCAGTATTTT.

This clone occurred a few times. V and J are TRBV7-9 and TRBJ2-1; 9 nucleotides line up with TRBD1. This CDR3 comprises 15 residues. Germline V gene lookup returns CDR1 SEHNR and CDR2 FQNEAQ (reference sequence). V was clipped by 4 bases and J by 6 bases; unmatched bases: 7. The CDR3 is CASSSRQGVFNEQFF. The DNA of the CDR3 is TGTGCCAGCAGCTCTCGACAGGGGGTGTTCAATGAGCAGTTCTTC.

This clone was seen only a few times. This chain connects TRBV30 to TRBJ2-1; TRBD2 matches 10 bases. Trimming took 5 bases from V and 3 from J; bases not matched to a gene: 4. Germline values: CDR1 GTSNPN, CDR2 SVGIG (reference sequence). This CDR3 region has 14 residues. The CDR3 DNA is TGTGCCTGGTCCGGGACTAGCGTCTACAATGAGCAGTTCTTC. It is translated as CAWSGTSVYNEQFF.

The chain joins TRBV7-9 to TRBJ2-1; 9 positions agree with TRBD2. The ends lost 1 base at V and 7 bases at J; junction bases unmatched: 5. Germline V gives CDR1 SEHNR, CDR2 FQNEAQ (reference sequence). The CDR3 has 15 residues. The CDR3: CASSLVAGESNEQFF. Here the CDR3 DNA reads TGTGCCAGCAGCTTAGTAGCGGGGGAGAGTAATGAGCAGTTCTTC.

The chain is built from TRBV7-9 and TRBJ2-5; D call uncertain. From germline, CDR1 is SEHNR and CDR2 FQNEAQ (reference sequence). The CDR3 is 14 residues long. V dropped 7 bases and J dropped 2 bases, with 14 bases sitting between them. The CDR3 coding sequence is TGTGCCAGCACCCCGCGACGGAGTCAAGAGACCCAGTACTTC. The encoded protein is CASTPRRSQETQYF.

There are a few counts of this clone. The CDR3 here is CASSSEPLAQADTQYF. The CDR3 DNA reads as TGTGCCAGCAGCTCCGAGCCACTAGCGCAAGCAGATACGCAGTATTTT. The chain combines TRBV7-2 with TRBJ2-3; 7 bases are a match to TRBD2. The CDR3 covers 16 residues. Germline assignment: CDR1 SGHTA and CDR2 FQGNSA. V dropped 4 bases and J dropped 4; count of bases not matched to a gene: 11.

In its sample, this clone was seen a few times. This rearrangement joins TRBV7-2 to TRBJ2-5; TRBD2 aligns across 10 bases. V lost 0 bases, J lost 5 bases, and 15 bases stayed unmatched. The CDR3 is made up of 19 amino acids. The V gene's germline CDR1 is SGHTA and CDR2 FQGNSA. CDR3 nucleotide sequence: TGTGCCAGCAGCTTAGCGGGGGTTTTAGCGGGGGGCCTCAGGGAGACCCAGTACTTC. Its translation: CASSLAGVLAGGLRETQYF.

This clone has just a few counts. V gene TRBV4-3 combines with J gene TRBJ2-2; no clear D gene. With 0 bases removed from V and 1 base from J, the gap between germline ends came to 3 bases. This CDR3 is built from 14 residues. Germline assignment: CDR1 LGHNA and CDR2 YSLEER. CDR3 sequence (DNA): TGCGCCAGCAGCCAAGACGGGAACACCGGGGAGCTGTTTTTT. Translation: CASSQDGNTGELFF.

This clone was found a few times. The J gene is TRBJ1-2, the V gene TRBV5-1; possible D gene TRBD1, 5 bases. This CDR3 has 15 residues. Germline V gene sequence: CDR1 SGHRS, CDR2 YFSETQ. Trimming took 0 bases from V and 2 from J, leaving 11 bases between them. The CDR3 reads CASSLAGTPNYGYTF. CDR3 DNA: TGCGCCAGCAGCTTGGCAGGGACTCCCAACTATGGCTACACCTTC.

V and J are TRBV14 and TRBJ2-7; perhaps TRBD1 as D (5 bases). V was clipped by 2 bases and J by 1 base, with 12 bases between them. This CDR3 is 15 amino acids long. Germline V gene sequence: CDR1 SGHDN, CDR2 FVKESK. The CDR3 sequence: CASSQMVAGSYEQYF. In nucleotides, the CDR3 is TGTGCCAGCAGCCAAATGGTCGCAGGGTCCTACGAGCAGTACTTC.

This clone has just a few counts. The chain employs TRBV25-1 and TRBJ1-1, with D hard to call. The CDR3 contains 13 residues. Between the trimmed V and J ends, which lost 2 bases and 3 bases, there was a span of 7 bases. Germline CDR1 MGHDK, CDR2 SYGVNS. The CDR3: CASSEAGYTEAFF. The CDR3 DNA sequence: TGTGCCAGCAGTGAAGCGGGGTACACTGAAGCTTTCTTT.

The CDR3 loop reads CASSEERETQYF. CDR3 nucleotides: TGTGCCAGCAGTGAAGAGCGGGAGACCCAGTACTTC. The chain uses TRBV2 and TRBJ2-5; D possibly corresponds to TRBD2 (5 bases). Germline loops: CDR1 SNHLY, CDR2 FYNNEI. Between the trimmed V and J ends, which lost 1 base and 5 bases, there was a span of 5 bases. The CDR3 has 12 amino acids.